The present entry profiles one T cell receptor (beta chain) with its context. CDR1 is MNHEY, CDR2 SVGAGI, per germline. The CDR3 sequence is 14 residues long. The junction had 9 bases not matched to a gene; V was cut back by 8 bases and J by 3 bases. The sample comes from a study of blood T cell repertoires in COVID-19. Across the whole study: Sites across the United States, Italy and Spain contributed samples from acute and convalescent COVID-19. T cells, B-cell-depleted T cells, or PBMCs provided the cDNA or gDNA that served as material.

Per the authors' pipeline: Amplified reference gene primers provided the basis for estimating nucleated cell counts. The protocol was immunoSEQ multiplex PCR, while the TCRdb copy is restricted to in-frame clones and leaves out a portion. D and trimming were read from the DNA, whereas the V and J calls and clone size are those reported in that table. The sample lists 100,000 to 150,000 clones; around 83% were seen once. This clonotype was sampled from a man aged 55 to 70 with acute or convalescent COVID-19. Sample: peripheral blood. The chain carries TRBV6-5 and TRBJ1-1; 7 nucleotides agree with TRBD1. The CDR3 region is CASGIQGKDTEAFF. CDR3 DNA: TGTGCCAGCGGGATACAGGGGAAGGACACTGAAGCTTTCTTT.